A single sample is the source of the 15 T cell receptor beta chains below, sequenced in a study of T cells expressing NK-cell markers. Reprocessing the 5' RACE reads, TCRdb reports a single entry for every CDR3 protein and omits DNA. The sample data list over 120,000 distinct CDR3 sequences. Source material: blood T cells: a sorted CD56 or NKG2C T cell subset, CD4+ or CD8+ T cells, or bulk PBMC T cells (not recorded which). These receptors all come from a man between 18 and 29 years old in good health.

This chain uses TRBV5-5 with TRBJ2-3; absent DNA, TCRdb's TRBD2 call cannot be checked. Germline V gene data show CDR1 as SGHKS and CDR2 as YYEKEE (reference sequence). The CDR3 has 14 amino acids. CDR3 sequence reads: CASSLTGREDTQYF.

J is TRBJ2-1 and V is TRBV19; without DNA, the TCRdb call of TRBD1 cannot be checked. The V gene's germline CDR1 is LNHDA and CDR2 SQIVND (reference sequence). CDR3 size: 16 residues. The CDR3 reads CASSIDLDRPYNEQFF.

The chain combines TRBV7-6 with TRBJ2-2; TCRdb gives TRBD2 as the D gene, but with no DNA this cannot be confirmed. The CDR3 covers 14 residues. Germline-derived CDR1 and CDR2 are SGHVS and FNYEAQ. The CDR3 region is CASRREANTGELFF.

The CDR3 sequence: CASSQPTSDTQYF. J is TRBJ2-3 and V is TRBV4-1. CDR1 is MGHRA and CDR2 is YSYEKL in the germline V gene. This CDR3 is built from 13 residues.

J is TRBJ2-1 and V is TRBV30; with no DNA, the TCRdb D assignment of TRBD2 cannot be verified. Germline values: CDR1 GTSNPN, CDR2 SVGIG (reference sequence). This CDR3 spans 14 amino acids. CDR3 region: CAWTPPEGPNEQFF. The full variable domain, in which reference TRBV30 and TRBJ2-1 provide the parts outside the CDR3, is SQTIHQWPATLVQPVGSPLSLECTVEGTSNPNLYWYRQAAGRGLQLLFYSVGIGQISSEVPQNLSASRPQDRQFILSSKKLLLSDSGFYLCAWTPPEGPNEQFFGPGTRLTVL.

Here the CDR3 reads CASSLTPGYEQYF. The chain joins TRBV5-1 to TRBJ2-7; TCRdb's D call of TRBD1 is untestable without DNA. The germline V gene has CDR1 SGHRS and CDR2 YFSETQ. This CDR3 spans 13 amino acids.

This chain links TRBV7-8 with TRBJ1-3. Germline lookup yields CDR1 SGHVS and CDR2 FQNEAQ. This CDR3 has 15 residues. The CDR3 protein is CASGLGSVAGNTIYF.

V usage is TRBV4-3 and J usage is TRBJ2-1; the TCRdb call, TRBD2, lacks DNA for checking. This CDR3 has 17 amino acids. The germline CDR1 and CDR2 sequences are LGHNA and YSLEER. The CDR3 loop reads CASSQDLWAGSVNEQFF.

CDR3 protein: CASSPGRDHQYF. The V and J genes are TRBV7-9 and TRBJ2-4; the TCRdb call, TRBD1, lacks DNA for checking. The CDR3 sequence is 12 residues long. From germline, CDR1 is SEHNR and CDR2 FQNEAQ (reference sequence). Full variable domain (outside the CDR3, taken from reference TRBV7-9 and TRBJ2-4): DTGVSQNPRHKITKRGQNVTFRCDPISEHNRLYWYRQTLGQGPEFLTYFQNEAQLEKSRLLSDRFSAERPKGSFSTLEIQRTEQGDSAMYLCASSPGRDHQYFGAGTRLSVL.

CDR3 residues: CASSQALAGGDTQYF. The chain links TRBV7-9 to TRBJ2-3; there is no DNA to check the TCRdb D call of TRBD2. The germline V gene has CDR1 SEHNR and CDR2 FQNEAQ (reference sequence). The CDR3 spans 15 residues.

The chain couples TRBV11-2 to TRBJ2-2. The CDR3 covers 11 residues. The germline CDR1 and CDR2 sequences are SGHAT and FQNNGV. The CDR3: CASSFNRELFF.

This CDR3 reads CATSDSRDRAFLNYGYTF. The J gene is TRBJ1-2, the V gene TRBV24-1; no DNA is available, so the TRBD1 call from TCRdb remains unchecked. Germline V lookup: CDR1 KGHDR, CDR2 SFDVKD. The CDR3 runs 18 residues.

The V gene is TRBV4-2, the J gene TRBJ2-1; absent DNA, TCRdb's TRBD2 call cannot be checked. This CDR3 is built from 16 residues. The germline gives CDR1 LGHNA, CDR2 YNFKEQ. The CDR3 sequence is CASSQDGSGSPPEQFF.

V gene TRBV7-9 combines with J gene TRBJ2-1; TCRdb picks TRBD2, but there is no DNA to check that call. Germline V gene data show CDR1 as SEHNR and CDR2 as FQNEAQ (reference sequence). The CDR3 extends over 14 amino acids. The CDR3: CASSSGAPSNEQFF.

V gene TRBV7-9 combines with J gene TRBJ2-3; TCRdb returns TRBD1, unconfirmable since there is no DNA. Germline values: CDR1 SEHNR, CDR2 FQNEAQ (reference sequence). CDR3 length: 13 residues. The CDR3: CATAGGGGDTQYF. The variable domain in full, completed from reference TRBV7-9 and TRBJ2-3, reads DTGVSQNPRHKITKRGQNVTFRCDPISEHNRLYWYRQTLGQGPEFLTYFQNEAQLEKSRLLSDRFSAERPKGSFSTLEIQRTEQGDSAMYLCATAGGGGDTQYFGPGTRLTVL.